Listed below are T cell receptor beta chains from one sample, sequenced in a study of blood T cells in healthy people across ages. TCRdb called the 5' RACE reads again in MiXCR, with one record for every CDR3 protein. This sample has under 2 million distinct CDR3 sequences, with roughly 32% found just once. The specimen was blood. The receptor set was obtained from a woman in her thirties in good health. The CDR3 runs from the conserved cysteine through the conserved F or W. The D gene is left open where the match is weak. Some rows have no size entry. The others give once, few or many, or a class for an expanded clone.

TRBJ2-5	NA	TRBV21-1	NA	TGTGCCAGCAGCAAAAAGGGGGCAGACCAAGAGACCCAGTACTTC	CASSKKGADQETQYF
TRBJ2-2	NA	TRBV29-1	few	TGCAGCGTTGAGGGGGACTTTTACACCGGGGAGCTGTTTTTT	CSVEGDFYTGELFF
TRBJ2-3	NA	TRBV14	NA	TGTGCCAGCAGCCAAGACCACATTTGGGGCGCAGATACGCAGTATTTT	CASSQDHIWGADTQYF
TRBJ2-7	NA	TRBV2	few	TGTGCCAGCAGTGAAATGGGGGTCGAGCAGTACTTC	CASSEMGVEQYF
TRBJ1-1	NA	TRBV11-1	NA	TGTGCCAGCAGCCCTCGACAGGCCCGGGCCGCTGAAGCTTTCTTT	CASSPRQARAAEAFF
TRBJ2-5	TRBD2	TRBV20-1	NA	TGCAGTGCTAGAGGAGGAGGGCTAGCGGACCGCTGGGCCCAGTACTTC	CSARGGGLADRWAQYF
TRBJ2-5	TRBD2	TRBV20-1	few	TGCAGTGCTAGTTCGACTAGCGGGAATTTGGAGACCCAGTACTTC	CSASSTSGNLETQYF
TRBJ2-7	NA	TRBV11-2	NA	TGTGCCAGCAGCTTAACCCGACAGTTCTCCGAGCAGTACTTC	CASSLTRQFSEQYF
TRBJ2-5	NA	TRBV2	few	TGTGCCAGCAGTGAAGATTGGGCGGCGAGAGGGGAAGAGACCCAGTACTTC	CASSEDWAARGEETQYF
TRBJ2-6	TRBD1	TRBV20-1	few	TGCAGTGCTTCCAAACTCGAGGGGGCTCCGAACGTCCTGACTTTC	CSASKLEGAPNVLTF
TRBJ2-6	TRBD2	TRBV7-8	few	TGTGCCAGCAGCTTAAGAAAGCGGGAGGGTCCGAAGCGTCCTGGGGCCAACGTCCTGACTTTC	CASSLRKREGPKRPGANVLTF
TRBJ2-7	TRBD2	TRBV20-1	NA	TGCAGTGCTAGAGGCGTGACCGGGACTATCACTTTCTGCGAGCAGTACTTC	CSARGVTGTITFCEQYF
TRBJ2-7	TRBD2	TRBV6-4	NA	TGTGCCAGCAGTGACCAAGCGGGATACGAGCAGTACTTC	CASSDQAGYEQYF
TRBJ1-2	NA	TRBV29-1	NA	TGCAGCGTCAAGGACTGGTCCTATGGCTACACCTTC	CSVKDWSYGYTF
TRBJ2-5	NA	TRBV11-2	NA	TGTGCCAGCAGCACAAACACCTACCCTCTGGTGGAGACCCAGTACTTC	CASSTNTYPLVETQYF
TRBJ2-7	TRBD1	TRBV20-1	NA	TGCAGTGCCGAACTCTGGAGACAGGGGGCCTACGAGCAGTACTTC	CSAELWRQGAYEQYF
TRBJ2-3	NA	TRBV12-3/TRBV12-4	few	TGTGCCAGCAGTCCAAGGCTAGCCACAGATACGCAGTATTTT	CASSPRLATDTQYF
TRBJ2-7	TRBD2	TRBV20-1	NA	TGCAGTGCCCGGGTGGGTAGCGGGGGGTACAATGAGCAGTACTTC	CSARVGSGGYNEQYF
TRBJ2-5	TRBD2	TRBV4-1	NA	TGCGCCGGCAGCCAGCTAGCGGGAGGCCAAGAGGCCCAGTACTTC	CAGSQLAGGQEAQYF
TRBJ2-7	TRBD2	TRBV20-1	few	TGCAGTGCCACAAGACTAGCGGGAGTTTTGGACGAGCAGTACTTC	CSATRLAGVLDEQYF
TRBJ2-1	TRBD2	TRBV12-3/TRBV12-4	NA	TGTGCCAGCAGTTTATCAAGCGGGGCTTACAGTGAGCAGTTCTTC	CASSLSSGAYSEQFF
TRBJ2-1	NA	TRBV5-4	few	TGTGCCAGCAGCCCAGCCGGGACCAACATCTACAATGAGCAGTTCTTC	CASSPAGTNIYNEQFF
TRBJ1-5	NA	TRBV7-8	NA	TGTGCCAGCAGCTTAGACAGAGTTTTTAGCAATCAGCCCCAGCATTTT	CASSLDRVFSNQPQHF
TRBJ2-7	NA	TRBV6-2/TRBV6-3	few	TGTGCCAGCAGAGAAGAGGGTAGCCCCTACGAGCAGTACTTC	CASREEGSPYEQYF
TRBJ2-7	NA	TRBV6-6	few	TGTGCCAGCACCTCCCATCGCGAGCAGTACTTC	CASTSHREQYF
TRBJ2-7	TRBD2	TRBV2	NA	TGTGCCAGCAGGGCAGAGTTTAGCGGGGGCCCCCTTACCTACGAGCAGTACTTC	CASRAEFSGGPLTYEQYF
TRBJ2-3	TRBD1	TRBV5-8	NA	TGTGCCAGCAGCTTCAGGGTGGGACAGTACACAGATACGCAGTATTTT	CASSFRVGQYTDTQYF
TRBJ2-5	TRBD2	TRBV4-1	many	TGCGCCAGCAGCTACCAGCGGGGGTTAGGAGAGACCCAGTACTTC	CASSYQRGLGETQYF
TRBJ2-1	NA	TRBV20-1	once	TGCAGTGCTATAGCGAATGAGCAGTTCTTC	CSAIANEQFF
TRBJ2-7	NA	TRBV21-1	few	TGTGCCAGCAGCAAAGTTGTCGACATAACCCCTTACGAGCAGTACTTC	CASSKVVDITPYEQYF
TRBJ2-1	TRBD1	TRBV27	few	TGTGCCAGCAGTTTAGGGACAGGGACGAATGAGCAGTTCTTC	CASSLGTGTNEQFF
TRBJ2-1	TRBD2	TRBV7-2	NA	TGTGCCAGCAGCTTACGTAGCGGGGGGGCCTCACCGAATGAGCAGTTCTTC	CASSLRSGGASPNEQFF
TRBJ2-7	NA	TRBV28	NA	TGTGCCAGCATGGGGACGGACTCCTACGAGCAGTACTTC	CASMGTDSYEQYF
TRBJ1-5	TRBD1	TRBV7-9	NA	TGTGCCAGCAGCTCGGGACAGAAGGATCAGCCCCAGCATTTT	CASSSGQKDQPQHF
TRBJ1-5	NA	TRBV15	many	TGTGCCACCAGCAGAGATCGGGCCAATCAGCCCCAGCATTTT	CATSRDRANQPQHF
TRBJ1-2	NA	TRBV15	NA	TGTGCCAGGGGGACACAGCGACTTTATGGCTACACCTTC	CARGTQRLYGYTF
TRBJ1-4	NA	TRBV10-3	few	TGTGCCATCAGTGAAAGGCAGAGAGAGGAAAAACTGTTTTTT	CAISERQREEKLFF
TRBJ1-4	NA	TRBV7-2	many	TGTGCCAGCAGCTTAGCGAGGCGGGGAAAACTGTTTTTT	CASSLARRGKLFF
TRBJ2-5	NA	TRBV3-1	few	TGTGCCAGCAGCCAAGACGGGAGATCCCAAGAGACCCAGTACTTC	CASSQDGRSQETQYF
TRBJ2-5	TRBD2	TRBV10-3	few	TGTGCCATCAGTGACAGCGGGGGGAAGAAGGAGACCCAGTACTTC	CAISDSGGKKETQYF
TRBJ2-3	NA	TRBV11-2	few	TGTGCCAGCAGCCTCTCTGACTCGTGGTATACGCAGTATTTT	CASSLSDSWYTQYF
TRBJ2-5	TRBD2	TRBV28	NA	TGTGCCAGCAGGTTCGGACTAGCGGGAAGATACCAAGAGACCCAGTACTTC	CASRFGLAGRYQETQYF